A selection of T cell receptor beta chains follows, all from one sample in a study of technical replicates of blood from a handful of donors. Produced via immunoSEQ multiplex PCR; TCRdb's table is partial and in-frame only. The sample lists roughly 70,000 clones; 92% were seen once. The material sequenced was T cells isolated from PBMCs. The origin of the receptors is a human donor in good health. The CDR3 runs from the conserved cysteine through the conserved F or W. The order of the fields is V gene, clone size, CDR3 protein. Part of the rows lack a size; the others show once, few, many or a class for expanded clones.

TRBV9,.,CASSRYSGSGETQYF
TRBV5-4,.,CATSRGYEQYF
TRBV28,.,CASSFSLGGHGYTF
TRBV7-3,.,CASSPSGIRTDTQYF
TRBV19,.,CASNRQEVGYTEAFF
TRBV19,.,CASSSQLGPHYGYTF
TRBV30,.,CAWSGSYGYTF
TRBV7-2,.,CASSLEGTTSTDTQYF
TRBV30,.,CAWSGSGVTEAFF
TRBV25-1,.,CASYWTGSNQPQHF
TRBV29-1,.,CSVDAQGNYNEQFF
TRBV29-1,once,CSVWQGGSGNTIYF
TRBV7-9,.,CASSSDRTAWGYTF
TRBV5-6,.,CASSLEGVYNEQFF
TRBV13,.,CASSLRLAETDTQYF
TRBV9,.,CASSVMPGGGYEQYF
TRBV7-9,few,CASSLSSGANVLTF
TRBV5-4,.,CASRTGLGTYEQYF
TRBV29-1,.,CSAKGQAANYGYTF
TRBV6-5,.,CASSYSRGSTDTQYF
TRBV6-6,once,CAFRQVSGNTIYF
TRBV5-5,.,CASSFQSTEAFF
TRBV5-4,.,CASNRGGTYGYTF
TRBV7-9,.,CASSLDSGTEAFF
TRBV6-1,once,CASSARGLSNEKLFF
TRBV27,.,CASSVVRVGNEQFF
TRBV5-1,.,CASGLPVEGRNEQFF
TRBV5-4,.,CASSDTSGIFYITNEQFF
TRBV25-1,.,CASSARGQGAGANVLTF
TRBV2,.,CASSERGISYGYTF
TRBV19,.,CASNPQGILYEKLFF
TRBV5-4,.,CASSLQGVSVEQFF
TRBV5-1,.,CASTTHRWLANYNEQFF
TRBV2,.,CASSGDLDTEAFF
TRBV15,.,CATGGGNPMNTEAFF
TRBV7-9,.,CASSPRQGPRGGYTF
TRBV19,.,CASRIKGHWYGYTF
TRBV9,once,CARGGEGAGVITDTQYF
TRBV9,once,CASSVATGAFSFGNTIYF
TRBV27,.,CASMVLAGTADTQYF
TRBV10-1,.,CASSESIPREYEQYF
TRBV6-1,.,CASWRGRGQPQHF